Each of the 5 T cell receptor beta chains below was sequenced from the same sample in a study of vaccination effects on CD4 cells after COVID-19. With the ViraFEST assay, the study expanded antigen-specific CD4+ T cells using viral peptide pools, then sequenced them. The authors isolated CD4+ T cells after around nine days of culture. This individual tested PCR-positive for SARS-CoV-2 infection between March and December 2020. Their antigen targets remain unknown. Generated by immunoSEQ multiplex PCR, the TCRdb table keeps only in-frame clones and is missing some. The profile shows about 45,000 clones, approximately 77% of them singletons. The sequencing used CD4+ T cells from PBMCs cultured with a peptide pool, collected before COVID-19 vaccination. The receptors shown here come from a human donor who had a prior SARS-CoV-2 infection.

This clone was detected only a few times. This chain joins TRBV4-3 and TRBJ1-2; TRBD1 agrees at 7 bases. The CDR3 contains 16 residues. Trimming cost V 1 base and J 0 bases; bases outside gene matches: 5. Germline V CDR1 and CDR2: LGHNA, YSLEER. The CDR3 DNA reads TGCGCCAGCAGCCAAGTCGTAGGACAGGCTAACTATGGCTACACCTTC. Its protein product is CASSQVVGQANYGYTF.

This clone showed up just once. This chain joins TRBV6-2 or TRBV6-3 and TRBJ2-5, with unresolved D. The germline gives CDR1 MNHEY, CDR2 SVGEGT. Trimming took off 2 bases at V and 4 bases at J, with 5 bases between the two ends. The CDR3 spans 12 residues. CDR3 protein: CASSYTRETQYF. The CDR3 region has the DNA TGTGCCAGCAGTTACACCCGAGAGACCCAGTACTTC.

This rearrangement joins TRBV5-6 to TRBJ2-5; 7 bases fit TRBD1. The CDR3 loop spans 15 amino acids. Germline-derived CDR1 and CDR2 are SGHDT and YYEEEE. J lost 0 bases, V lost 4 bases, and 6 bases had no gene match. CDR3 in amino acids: CASSAKTGDQETQYF. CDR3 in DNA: TGTGCCAGCAGCGCTAAAACAGGGGACCAAGAGACCCAGTACTTC.

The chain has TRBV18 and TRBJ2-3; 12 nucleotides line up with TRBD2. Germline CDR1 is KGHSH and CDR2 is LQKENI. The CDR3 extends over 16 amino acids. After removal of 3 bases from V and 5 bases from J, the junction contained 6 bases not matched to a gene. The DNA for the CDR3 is TGTGCCAGCTCACCGCTAGCGGGGGGGCCGGGAGATACGCAGTATTTT. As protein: CASSPLAGGPGDTQYF. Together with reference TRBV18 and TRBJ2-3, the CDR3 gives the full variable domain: NAGVMQNPRHLVRRRGQEARLRCSPMKGHSHVYWYRQLPEEGLKFMVYLQKENIIDESGMPKERFSAEFPKEGPSILRIQQVVRGDSAAYFCASSPLAGGPGDTQYFGPGTRLTVL.

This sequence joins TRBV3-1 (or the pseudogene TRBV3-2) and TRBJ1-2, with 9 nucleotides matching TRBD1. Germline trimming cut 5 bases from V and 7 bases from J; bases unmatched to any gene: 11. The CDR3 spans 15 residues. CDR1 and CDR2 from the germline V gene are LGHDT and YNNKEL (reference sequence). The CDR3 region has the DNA TGTGCCAGCAGCATGGGGGACAGGGAACACCGTGGCTACACCTTC. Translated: CASSMGDREHRGYTF.